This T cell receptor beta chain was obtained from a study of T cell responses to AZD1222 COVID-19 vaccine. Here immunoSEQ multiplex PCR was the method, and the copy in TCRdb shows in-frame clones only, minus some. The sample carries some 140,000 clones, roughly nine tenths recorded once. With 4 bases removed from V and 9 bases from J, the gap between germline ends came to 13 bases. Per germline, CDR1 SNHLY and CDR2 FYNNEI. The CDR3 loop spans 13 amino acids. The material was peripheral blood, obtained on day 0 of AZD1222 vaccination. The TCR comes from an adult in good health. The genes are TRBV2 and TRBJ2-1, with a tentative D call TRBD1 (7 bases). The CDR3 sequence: CASSGQGGIEQFF. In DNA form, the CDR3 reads TGTGCCAGCAGTGGCCAGGGGGGTATTGAGCAGTTCTTC.